These 21 T cell receptor beta chains share one sample of origin, sequenced in a study of long-term antiretroviral therapy in people with HIV. A v3.0 immunoSEQ assay was performed at survey level. TCRdb's table, derived via immunoSEQ multiplex PCR, lists solely in-frame clones and lacks some. The data show approximately 25,000 clones, around 79% seen once. Specimen: unsorted PBMCs, collected 2.1 years after starting antiretroviral therapy. These receptors all stem from a man aged 25-45 years with HIV.

The chain is built from TRBV7-9 and TRBJ2-3; 15 bases map to TRBD2. Trimming cost V 5 bases and J 7 bases; bases outside gene matches: 10. This CDR3 is 17 amino acids long. The germline V gene has CDR1 SEHNR and CDR2 FQNEAQ (reference sequence). CDR3 in DNA: TGTGCCAGCAGCCCGGACCTGGGACTAGCGGGGGGAAATACGCAGTATTTT. Encoded protein: CASSPDLGLAGGNTQYF. Full variable domain (rest looked up from reference TRBV7-9 and TRBJ2-3): DTGVSQNPRHKITKRGQNVTFRCDPISEHNRLYWYRQTLGQGPEFLTYFQNEAQLEKSRLLSDRFSAERPKGSFSTLEIQRTEQGDSAMYLCASSPDLGLAGGNTQYFGPGTRLTVL.

A few counts support this clone. This rearrangement joins TRBV9 to TRBJ2-2; D may be TRBD2 (5 bases). Trimming took off 4 bases at V and 0 bases at J, with 10 bases between the two ends. Germline V gene data show CDR1 as SGDLS and CDR2 as YYNGEE. The CDR3 runs to 15 residues. DNA of the CDR3: TGTGCCAGCAGCCCGACCGGGGCGAACACCGGGGAGCTGTTTTTT. Translation: CASSPTGANTGELFF. The full variable domain, its missing parts supplied by reference TRBV9 and TRBJ2-2, is DSGVTQTPKHLITATGQRVTLRCSPRSGDLSVYWYQQSLDQGLQFLIQYYNGEERAKGNILERFSAQQFPDLHSELNLSSLELGDSALYFCASSPTGANTGELFFGEGSRLTVL.

V gene TRBV29-1 combines with J gene TRBJ1-4; D is perhaps TRBD1 (6 bases). The CDR3 spans 13 residues. CDR1 is SQVTM, CDR2 ANQGSEA, per germline. Trimming left V 7 bases short and J 8 bases short, with 17 bases between. CDR3 loop: CSAARGRGEKLFF. CDR3 in DNA: TGCAGCGCCGCTCGGGGGCGCGGGGAAAAACTGTTTTTT.

The chain is built from TRBV2 and TRBJ2-7; D ambiguous. CDR3 length: 15 amino acids. The V gene's germline CDR1 is SNHLY and CDR2 FYNNEI. Deletions cut 6 bases from V and 1 base from J, with 16 bases between. The CDR3 loop is CASSRHSVRSYEQYF. The DNA for the CDR3 is TGTGCCAGCAGCCGTCATTCGGTACGTTCCTACGAGCAGTACTTC.

The gene calls are TRBV29-1 and TRBJ1-2; D gene uncertain. V was clipped by 5 bases and J by 6 bases, with 7 bases between them. The CDR3 is 10 amino acids. Germline V gene sequence: CDR1 SQVTM, CDR2 ANQGSEA. CDR3 sequence (DNA): TGCAGCGTTTTTGCGGATGGCTACACCTTC. Protein sequence: CSVFADGYTF.

The chain combines TRBV27 with TRBJ2-5, with D tentatively TRBD1 (6 bases). The CDR3 length is 16 residues. In germline, CDR1 is MNHEY, CDR2 SMNVEV (reference sequence). Between the trimmed V and J ends, which lost 5 bases and 3 bases, there was a span of 19 bases. The CDR3 loop reads CASSPAAGEREETQYF. The CDR3 DNA follows: TGTGCCAGCAGTCCCGCCGCAGGGGAAAGAGAAGAGACCCAGTACTTC.

In its sample, this clone was seen once. V usage is TRBV28 and J usage is TRBJ1-1; D unclear. Trimming left V 1 base short and J 7 bases short, with 7 bases between. Germline CDR1 is MDHEN and CDR2 is SYDVKM. The CDR3 has 12 amino acids. The CDR3, as DNA: TGTGCCAGCAGTTTATTGGCAAATGAAGCTTTCTTT. Its translation: CASSLLANEAFF. The variable domain in full, with the rest retrieved from reference TRBV28 and TRBJ1-1, is DVKVTQSSRYLVKRTGEKVFLECVQDMDHENMFWYRQDPGLGLRLIYFSYDVKMKEKGDIPEGYSVSREKKERFSLILESASTNQTSMYLCASSLLANEAFFGQGTRLTVV.

This chain uses TRBV9 with TRBJ2-3; 8 positions match TRBD2. Trimming removed 0 bases from V and 0 bases from J; junction bases left unmatched: 9. The CDR3 has 18 amino acids. Looked up from germline, CDR1 is SGDLS and CDR2 is YYNGEE. The CDR3 is CASSVEGGGTTSTDTQYF. The CDR3 nucleotides read TGTGCCAGCAGCGTAGAGGGCGGGGGGACAACTAGCACAGATACGCAGTATTTT.

The rearrangement uses TRBV28 and TRBJ1-3; 10 bases are shared with TRBD1. CDR3 length: 17 residues. Germline lookup yields CDR1 MDHEN and CDR2 SYDVKM. With V trimmed by 2 bases and J by 5 bases, 9 bases remained unmatched. The chain's CDR3 is CASSLASGTGDRNTIYF. The CDR3 bases are TGTGCCAGCAGTTTAGCCTCCGGGACAGGGGACAGAAACACCATATATTTT.

The chain recombines TRBV7-9 with TRBJ2-7; D tentatively fits TRBD1 or TRBD2 (5 bases each). The CDR3 has 14 amino acids. CDR1 and CDR2 (germline): SEHNR, FQNEAQ (reference sequence). Trimming took 5 bases from V and 2 from J, leaving 13 bases between them. CDR3 DNA sequence: TGTGCCAGCAGCGACCGAGGGGCTCCCTACGAGCAGTACTTC. The encoded protein is CASSDRGAPYEQYF.

The rearrangement links TRBV28 to TRBJ1-1; no reliable D call. The CDR3 is 15 residues long. Germline values: CDR1 MDHEN, CDR2 SYDVKM. V shed 5 bases and J shed 4 bases, with 17 bases lying between them. The CDR3 reads CASSPIEGRTTEAFF. As DNA, the CDR3 is TGTGCCAGCAGTCCGATTGAGGGCCGGACCACTGAAGCTTTCTTT.

Of note for this clone: Here the CDR3 omits its conserved ending phenylalanine or tryptophan, so a read error is the likely source. No DNA is shown, since the ends of the CDR3 on it are uncertain; the CDR3 is the one TCRdb lists. The chain is built from TRBV7-8 and TRBJ2-7; the listed D gene, TRBD1, was not tested against the DNA. The CDR3 is 10 amino acids long, termini counted. Germline CDR1 reads SGHVS; CDR2 reads FQNEAQ. This CDR3 is CASSFGTGPS.

The V gene is TRBV9, the J gene TRBJ1-1, with no clear D. This CDR3 has 15 amino acids. Germline V gives CDR1 SGDLS, CDR2 YYNGEE. Trimming removed 2 bases from V and 0 bases from J, with 11 bases in between. The CDR3 is CASSVAPGLNTEAFF. CDR3 coding DNA: TGTGCCAGCAGCGTGGCCCCTGGGCTGAACACTGAAGCTTTCTTT.

This clone was seen a few times. The chain recombines TRBV19 with TRBJ1-2; 7 nucleotides match TRBD1. The CDR3 loop spans 13 amino acids. Losses at the gene ends were 6 bases for V and 6 bases for J; bases not matched to a gene: 7. The germline V gene has CDR1 LNHDA and CDR2 SQIVND (reference sequence). CDR3 sequence (DNA): TGTGCCAGTAGGACAGGGCTTCTAGATGGCTACACCTTC. This codes for CASRTGLLDGYTF. Filled out from reference TRBV19 and TRBJ1-2, the complete variable domain reads DGGITQSPKYLFRKEGQNVTLSCEQNLNHDAMYWYRQDPGQGLRLIYYSQIVNDFQKGDIAEGYSVSREKKESFPLTVTSAQKNPTAFYLCASRTGLLDGYTFGSGTRLTVV.

J is TRBJ1-2 and V is TRBV7-2; no firm D call. CDR1 and CDR2 (germline): SGHTA, FQGNSA. V dropped 2 bases and J dropped 3 bases, with 7 bases sitting between them. This CDR3 comprises 13 residues. CDR3 in amino acids: CASSLSHDYGYTF. The CDR3 bases are TGTGCCAGCAGCTTAAGCCACGACTATGGCTACACCTTC.

The gene calls are TRBV27 and TRBJ2-3; D is perhaps TRBD2 (5 bases). In germline, CDR1 is MNHEY, CDR2 SMNVEV (reference sequence). Trimming shortened V by 5 bases and J by 0 bases, and 9 bases separated the two germline ends. The CDR3 consists of 14 residues. The CDR3 is CASSRLPSTDTQYF. CDR3 DNA: TGTGCCAGCAGTAGACTACCTAGCACAGATACGCAGTATTTT.

The chain recombines TRBV9 with TRBJ2-6; TRBD1 matches at 9 bases. Germline assignment: CDR1 SGDLS and CDR2 YYNGEE. Trimming cost V 4 bases and J 4 bases; bases outside gene matches: 12. The length of the CDR3 is 18 residues. CDR3 nucleotide sequence: TGTGCCAGCAGCACGGGACAGGGAGTAGTAAGAGGGGCCAACGTCCTGACTTTC. Its translation: CASSTGQGVVRGANVLTF.

The genes are TRBV5-6 and TRBJ2-1; D possibly uses TRBD1 or TRBD2 (5 bases each). Germline CDR1 reads SGHDT; CDR2 reads YYEEEE. The CDR3 is 13 residues long. V shed 0 bases and J shed 11 bases, with 12 bases lying between them. The chain's CDR3 is CASSLGGGLQQFF. The CDR3 bases are TGTGCCAGCAGCTTGGGGGGCGGGCTCCAGCAGTTCTTC. The full variable domain, completed using reference TRBV5-6 and TRBJ2-1, is DAGVTQSPTHLIKTRGQQVTLRCSPKSGHDTVSWYQQALGQGPQFIFQYYEEEERQRGNFPDRFSGHQFPNYSSELNVNALLLGDSALYLCASSLGGGLQQFFGPGTRLTVL.

The genes are TRBV11-2 and TRBJ2-7, with a possible D match to TRBD1 (5 bases). Looked up from germline, CDR1 is SGHAT and CDR2 is FQNNGV. The CDR3 covers 15 residues. V dropped 5 bases and J dropped 5 bases, with 19 bases sitting between them. The CDR3 nucleotides are TGTGCCAGCAGCCCCCTTCCACAGGCAAACCACGAGCAGTACTTC. Translating it yields CASSPLPQANHEQYF. The full variable domain, its missing parts supplied by reference TRBV11-2 and TRBJ2-7, is EAGVAQSPRYKIIEKRQSVAFWCNPISGHATLYWYQQILGQGPKLLIQFQNNGVVDDSQLPKDRFSAERLKGVDSTLKIQPAKLEDSAVYLCASSPLPQANHEQYFGPGTRLTVT.

With regard to this clone: The junction shows a germline mismatch at one end, possibly a read error. This chain uses TRBV7-7 with TRBJ2-5; D unclear. The CDR3 is 13 amino acids. Per the germline V gene, CDR1 is SSHAT and CDR2 is FNYEAQ (reference sequence). Written as DNA, the CDR3 is TGTGCTAGCAGCATAGGAATCCAAGAGACCCAGTACTTC. Translation: CASSIGIQETQYF.

The rearrangement uses TRBV9 and TRBJ2-7, with 8 bases lining up with TRBD2. V dropped 0 bases and J dropped 5; count of bases not matched to a gene: 7. The CDR3 runs to 15 residues. Germline V lookup: CDR1 SGDLS, CDR2 YYNGEE. CDR3 coding DNA: TGTGCCAGCAGCGTAGGTAGCGGGGCCCTTCACGAGCAGTACTTC. This gives the protein CASSVGSGALHEQYF.